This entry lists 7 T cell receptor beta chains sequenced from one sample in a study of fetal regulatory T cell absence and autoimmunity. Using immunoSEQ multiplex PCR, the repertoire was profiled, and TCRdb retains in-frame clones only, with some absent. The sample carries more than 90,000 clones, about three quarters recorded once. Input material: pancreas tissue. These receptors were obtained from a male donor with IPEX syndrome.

The CDR3, as DNA: TGTGCCAGCAGCTTAGTTCGACGGCCCTATACGCAGTATTTT. Residues: CASSLVRRPYTQYF. This chain links TRBV7-2 with TRBJ2-3, with D unresolved. CDR1 is SGHTA and CDR2 is FQGNSA in the germline V gene. Trimming took off 1 base at V and 7 bases at J, with 12 bases between the two ends. CDR3 length equals 14 residues. Looking up the rest from reference TRBV7-2 and TRBJ2-3 gives the full variable domain: GAGVSQSPSNKVTEKGKDVELRCDPISGHTALYWYRQSLGQGLEFLIYFQGNSAPDKSGLPSDRFSAERTGGSVSTLTIQRTQQEDSAVYLCASSLVRRPYTQYFGPGTRLTVL.

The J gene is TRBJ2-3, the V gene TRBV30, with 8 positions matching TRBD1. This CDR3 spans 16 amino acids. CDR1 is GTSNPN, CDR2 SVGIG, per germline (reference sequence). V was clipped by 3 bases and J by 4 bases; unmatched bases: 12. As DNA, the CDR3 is TGTGCCTGGAGGACACAGGGGGGAAAAGTGGCAGATACGCAGTATTTT. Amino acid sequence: CAWRTQGGKVADTQYF.

This CDR3 is CASSLGLAGELFF. CDR3 nucleotide sequence: TGTGCCAGCAGCTTAGGACTAGCCGGGGAGCTGTTTTTT. This sequence joins TRBV7-6 and TRBJ2-2, with D maybe TRBD2 (6 bases). Germline loops: CDR1 SGHVS, CDR2 FNYEAQ. CDR3 length: 13 amino acids. V shed 1 base and J shed 6 bases, with 6 bases lying between them.

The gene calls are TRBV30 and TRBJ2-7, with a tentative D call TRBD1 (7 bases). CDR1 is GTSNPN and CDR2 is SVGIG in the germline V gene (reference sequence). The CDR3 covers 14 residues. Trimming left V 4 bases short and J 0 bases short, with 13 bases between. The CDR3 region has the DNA TGTGCCTGGACCCCAGGGGGGAGCTCCTACGAGCAGTACTTC. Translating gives CAWTPGGSSYEQYF.

The CDR3 nucleotides read TGTGCCAGCAGCCCCGCCGCCGGGACAGGGGTTGGTCAGCCCCAGCATTTT. Translated, it gives CASSPAAGTGVGQPQHF. The chain couples TRBV27 to TRBJ1-5; 10 nucleotides agree with TRBD1. CDR1 and CDR2 (germline): MNHEY, SMNVEV (reference sequence). J was trimmed by 6 bases and V by 6 bases; bases with no gene match: 14. The CDR3 is 17 amino acids.

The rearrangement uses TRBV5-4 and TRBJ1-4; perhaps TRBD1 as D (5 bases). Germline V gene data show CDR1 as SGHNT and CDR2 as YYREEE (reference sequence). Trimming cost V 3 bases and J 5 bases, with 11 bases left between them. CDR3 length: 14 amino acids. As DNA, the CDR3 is TGTGCCAGCAGCTCTCTGGGGCCGAATGAAAAACTGTTTTTT. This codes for CASSSLGPNEKLFF.

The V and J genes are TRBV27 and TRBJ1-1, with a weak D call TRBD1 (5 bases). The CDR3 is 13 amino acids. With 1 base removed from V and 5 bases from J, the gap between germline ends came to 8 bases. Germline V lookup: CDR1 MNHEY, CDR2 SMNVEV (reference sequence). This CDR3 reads CASSLFGGTEAFF. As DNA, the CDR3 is TGTGCCAGCAGTTTATTCGGGGGAACTGAAGCTTTCTTT.